A selection of T cell receptor beta chains follows, all from one sample in a study of OX40 agonist ivuxolimab in advanced cancers. Produced via immunoSEQ multiplex PCR; TCRdb's table is partial and in-frame only. The repertoire holds more than 55,000 clones, with more than 80% as singletons. The sequencing here drew on CD4+ or CD8+ T cells sorted from blood, taken in a trial of the OX40 agonist ivuxolimab. The receptor set was obtained from an adult with an advanced solid tumor such as melanoma, head and neck, liver or kidney cancer. The CDR3 runs from the conserved cysteine through the conserved F or W. The D gene is left open where the match is weak. Where a row states a size, it is once, few, many or the class of an expanded clone; other rows omit it.

J gene,D gene,clone size,V gene,CDR3 DNA,CDR3 protein
TRBJ1-6,.,once,TRBV7-8,TGTGCCAGCAGCCCGGGCCTCGGGGGTTCACCCCTCCACTTT,CASSPGLGGSPLHF
TRBJ2-5,.,.,TRBV5-1,TGCGCCAGCAGCTCCCAGGGGTACCAAGAGACCCAGTACTTC,CASSSQGYQETQYF
TRBJ2-7,.,.,TRBV6-5,TGTGCCAGCAGCCCCCGGACTACTTCCTACGAGCAGTACTTC,CASSPRTTSYEQYF
TRBJ2-1,TRBD2,.,TRBV7-6,TGTGCCAGCAGCTCCAGACTAGCGGGAGGGCCCAATGAGCAGTTCTTC,CASSSRLAGGPNEQFF
TRBJ1-1,.,.,TRBV7-8,TGTGCCAGCAGCTTAGATGGGGCCACTGAAGCTTTCTTT,CASSLDGATEAFF
TRBJ2-1,.,.,TRBV29-1,TGCAGCGTTGGAAGGCCAAGCTCCTACAATGAGCAGTTCTTC,CSVGRPSSYNEQFF
TRBJ2-7,TRBD1,few,TRBV6-6,TGTGCCAGCAGGCCTAGACAGGGACGTTCCTACGAGCAGTACTTC,CASRPRQGRSYEQYF
TRBJ2-1,.,.,TRBV6-5,TGTGCCAGCAGTTTCCTAGAGAGGGCCGATGAGCAGTTCTTC,CASSFLERADEQFF
TRBJ1-5,.,.,TRBV18,TGTGCCAGCTCACCAGGACGGTCGGAGCCCCAGCATTTT,CASSPGRSEPQHF
TRBJ2-2,TRBD2,few,TRBV18,TGTGCCAGCTCACCGGCTAGCGGGTCCACCGGGGAGCTGTTTTTT,CASSPASGSTGELFF
TRBJ2-7,.,.,TRBV5-4,TGTGCCAGCAGCTTGACGACAGGCGTCACCTACGAGCAGTACTTC,CASSLTTGVTYEQYF
TRBJ2-1,TRBD2,once,TRBV9,TGTGCCAGCAGCTTAGCGGGAGGGCCAGGCAATGAGCAGTTCTTC,CASSLAGGPGNEQFF
TRBJ2-1,TRBD2,.,TRBV11-3,TGTGCCAGCAGCTTAGATGGCGGGAGAAGCGAGCAGTTCTTC,CASSLDGGRSEQFF
TRBJ1-1,.,.,TRBV5-1,TGCGCCAGCAGCATTAGGGACCCCTATAACACTGAAGCTTTCTTT,CASSIRDPYNTEAFF